The source of this TCR beta chain is a study of cytomegalovirus exposure and HLA in healthy donors. Turning to the study itself: There were 88 million or so unique TCRs (from HLA-typed donors) in an early data release.

Broader study findings: Some highly shared sequence variants likely arose as a pipeline artifact. Despite most TCR sequences being rare, some public TCRs occurred in many donors.

The PCR made use of 60 Vbeta and 13 Jbeta primers. The method was immunoSEQ multiplex PCR; TCRdb's version includes in-frame clones alone and lacks a portion of them. Here the sample spans about 200,000 clones, around 80% being singletons. The CDR3 runs to 18 residues. Remarks on this clone: The antigen remains unidentified.

This chain connects TRBV21-1 to TRBJ1-5; the tabulated D call, TRBD1, remains unverified against the DNA. TRBV21-1 is a listed pseudogene. The receptor was isolated from a woman aged 18-35 years in good health and CMV-seronegative. The sample taken for sequencing was PBMCs. Here the CDR3 DNA reads TGTGCCAGCAGCAAAGTAGGGGCGCAGGCCGGGCTCCATCAGCCCCAGCATTTT. It translates to CASSKVGAQAGLHQPQHF.